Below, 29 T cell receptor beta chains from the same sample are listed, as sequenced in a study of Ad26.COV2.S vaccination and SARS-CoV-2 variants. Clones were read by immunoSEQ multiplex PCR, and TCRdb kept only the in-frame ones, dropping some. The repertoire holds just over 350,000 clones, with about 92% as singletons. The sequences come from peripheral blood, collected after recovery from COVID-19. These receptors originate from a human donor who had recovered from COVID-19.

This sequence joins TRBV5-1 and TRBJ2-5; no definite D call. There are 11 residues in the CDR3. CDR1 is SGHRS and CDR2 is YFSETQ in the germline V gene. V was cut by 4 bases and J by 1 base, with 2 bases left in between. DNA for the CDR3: TGCGCCAGCAGCGTCCAAGAGACCCAGTACTTC. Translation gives CASSVQETQYF. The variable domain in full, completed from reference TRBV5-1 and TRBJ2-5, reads KAGVTQTPRYLIKTRGQQVTLSCSPISGHRSVSWYQQTPGQGLQFLFEYFSETQRNKGNFPGRFSGRQFSNSRSEMNVSTLELGDSALYLCASSVQETQYFGPGTRLLVL.

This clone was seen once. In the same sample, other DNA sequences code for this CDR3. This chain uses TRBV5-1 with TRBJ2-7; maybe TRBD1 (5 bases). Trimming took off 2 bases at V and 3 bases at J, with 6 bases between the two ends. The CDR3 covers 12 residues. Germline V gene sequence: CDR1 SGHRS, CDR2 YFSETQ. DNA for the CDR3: TGCGCCAGCAGCTTCGACAGCTACGAGCAGTACTTC. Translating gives CASSFDSYEQYF.

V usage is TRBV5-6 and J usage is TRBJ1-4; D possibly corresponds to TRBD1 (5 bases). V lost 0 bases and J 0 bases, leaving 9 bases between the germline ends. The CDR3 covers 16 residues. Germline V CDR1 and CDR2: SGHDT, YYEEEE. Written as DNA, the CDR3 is TGTGCCAGCAGCTTGGCGACAGAATCAACTAATGAAAAACTGTTTTTT. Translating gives CASSLATESTNEKLFF.

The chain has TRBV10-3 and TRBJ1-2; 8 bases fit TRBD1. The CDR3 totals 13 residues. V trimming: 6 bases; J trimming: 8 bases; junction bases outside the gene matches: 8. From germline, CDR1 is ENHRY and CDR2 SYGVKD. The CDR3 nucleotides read TGTGCCATCAGGCCCAGGGGGCTGGAGGGCTACACCTTC. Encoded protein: CAIRPRGLEGYTF.

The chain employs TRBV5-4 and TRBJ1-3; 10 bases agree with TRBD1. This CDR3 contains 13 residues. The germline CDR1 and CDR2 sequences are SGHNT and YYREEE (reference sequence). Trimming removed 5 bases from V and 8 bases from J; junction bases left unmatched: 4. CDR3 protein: CASSWDRGHTIYF. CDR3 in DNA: TGTGCCAGCAGTTGGGACAGGGGACACACCATATATTTT. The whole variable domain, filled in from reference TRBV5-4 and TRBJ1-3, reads ETGVTQSPTHLIKTRGQQVTLRCSSQSGHNTVSWYQQALGQGPQFIFQYYREEENGRGNFPPRFSGLQFPNYSSELNVNALELDDSALYLCASSWDRGHTIYFGEGSWLTVV.

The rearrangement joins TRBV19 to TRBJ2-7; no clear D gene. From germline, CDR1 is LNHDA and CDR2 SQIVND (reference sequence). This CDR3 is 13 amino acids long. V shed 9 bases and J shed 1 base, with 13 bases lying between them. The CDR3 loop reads CASGRADSYEQYF. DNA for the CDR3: TGTGCCAGCGGAAGGGCTGATTCCTACGAGCAGTACTTC.

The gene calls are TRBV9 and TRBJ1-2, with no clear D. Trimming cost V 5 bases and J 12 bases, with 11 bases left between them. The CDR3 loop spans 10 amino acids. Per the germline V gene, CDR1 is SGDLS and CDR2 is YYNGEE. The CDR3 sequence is CASSEKRHTF. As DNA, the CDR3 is TGTGCCAGCAGTGAGAAGAGGCACACCTTC.

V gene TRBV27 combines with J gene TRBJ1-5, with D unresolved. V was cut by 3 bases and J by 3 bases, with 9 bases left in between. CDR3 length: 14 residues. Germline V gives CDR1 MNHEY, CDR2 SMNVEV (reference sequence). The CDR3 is CASSLGNPNQPQHF. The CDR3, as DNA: TGTGCCAGCAGTTTGGGGAATCCCAATCAGCCCCAGCATTTT.

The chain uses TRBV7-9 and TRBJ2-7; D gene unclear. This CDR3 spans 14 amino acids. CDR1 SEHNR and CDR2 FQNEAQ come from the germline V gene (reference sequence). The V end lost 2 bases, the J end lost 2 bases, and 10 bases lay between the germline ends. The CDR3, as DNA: TGTGCCAGCAGCTTAACGGCAGCTACCTACGAGCAGTACTTC. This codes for CASSLTAATYEQYF.

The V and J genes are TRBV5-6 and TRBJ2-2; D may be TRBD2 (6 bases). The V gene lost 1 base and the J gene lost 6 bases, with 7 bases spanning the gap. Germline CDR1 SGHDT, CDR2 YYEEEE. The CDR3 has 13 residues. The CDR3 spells CASSLTGAGELFF. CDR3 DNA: TGTGCCAGCAGCTTGACGGGGGCCGGGGAGCTGTTTTTT.

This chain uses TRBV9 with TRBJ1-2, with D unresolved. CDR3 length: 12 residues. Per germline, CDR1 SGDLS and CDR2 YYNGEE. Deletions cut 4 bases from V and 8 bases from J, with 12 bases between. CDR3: CASSPWTGGYTF. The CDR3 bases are TGTGCCAGCAGCCCCTGGACCGGGGGCTACACCTTC.

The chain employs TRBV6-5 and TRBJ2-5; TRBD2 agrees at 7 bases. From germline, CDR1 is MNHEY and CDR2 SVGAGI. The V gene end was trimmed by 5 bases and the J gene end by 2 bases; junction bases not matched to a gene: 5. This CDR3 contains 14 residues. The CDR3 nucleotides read TGTGCCAGCAGTCACCGGGGGGTTCAAGAGACCCAGTACTTC. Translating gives CASSHRGVQETQYF.

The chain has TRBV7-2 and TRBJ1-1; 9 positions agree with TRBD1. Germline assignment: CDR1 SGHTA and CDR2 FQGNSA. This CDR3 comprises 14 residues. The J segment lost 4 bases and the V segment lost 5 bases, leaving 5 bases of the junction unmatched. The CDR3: CASSRWDRATEAFF. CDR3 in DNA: TGTGCCAGCAGCCGTTGGGACAGGGCCACTGAAGCTTTCTTT. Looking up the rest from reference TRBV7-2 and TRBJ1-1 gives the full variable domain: GAGVSQSPSNKVTEKGKDVELRCDPISGHTALYWYRQSLGQGLEFLIYFQGNSAPDKSGLPSDRFSAERTGGSVSTLTIQRTQQEDSAVYLCASSRWDRATEAFFGQGTRLTVV.

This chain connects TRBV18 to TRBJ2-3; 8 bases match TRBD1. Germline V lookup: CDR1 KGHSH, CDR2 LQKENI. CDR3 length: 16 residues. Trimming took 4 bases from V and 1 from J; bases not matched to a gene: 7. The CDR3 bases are TGTGCCAGCTCACTTAGGACAGGGAGAGGCACAGATACGCAGTATTTT. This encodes CASSLRTGRGTDTQYF. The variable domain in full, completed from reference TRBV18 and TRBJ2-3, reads NAGVMQNPRHLVRRRGQEARLRCSPMKGHSHVYWYRQLPEEGLKFMVYLQKENIIDESGMPKERFSAEFPKEGPSILRIQQVVRGDSAAYFCASSLRTGRGTDTQYFGPGTRLTVL.

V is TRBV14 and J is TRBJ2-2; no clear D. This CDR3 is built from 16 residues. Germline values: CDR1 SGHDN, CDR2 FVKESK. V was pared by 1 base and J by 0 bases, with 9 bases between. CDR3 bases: TGTGCCAGCAGCCAAGTGCCCAGTTCGAACACCGGGGAGCTGTTTTTT. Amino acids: CASSQVPSSNTGELFF.

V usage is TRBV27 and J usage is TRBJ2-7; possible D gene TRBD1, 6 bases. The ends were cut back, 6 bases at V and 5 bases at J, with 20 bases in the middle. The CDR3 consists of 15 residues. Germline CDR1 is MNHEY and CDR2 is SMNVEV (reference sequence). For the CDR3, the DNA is TGTGCCAGCAGCCTCCGACAGGCCCTGGGCAACGAGCAGTACTTC. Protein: CASSLRQALGNEQYF.

CDR3 residues: CASSLSVSPGYTF. CDR3 nucleotides: TGTGCCAGCAGCTTATCAGTGTCCCCTGGCTACACCTTC. The chain carries TRBV7-2 and TRBJ1-2; D not resolved. The germline CDR1 and CDR2 sequences are SGHTA and FQGNSA. V was pared by 2 bases and J by 7 bases, with 11 bases between. CDR3 size: 13 residues.

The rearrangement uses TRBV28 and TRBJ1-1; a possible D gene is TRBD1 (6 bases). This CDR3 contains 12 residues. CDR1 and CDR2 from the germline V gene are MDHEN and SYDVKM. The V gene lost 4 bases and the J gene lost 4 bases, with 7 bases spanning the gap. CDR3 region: CASSSDSTEAFF. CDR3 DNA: TGTGCCAGCAGTTCGGACAGCACTGAAGCTTTCTTT.

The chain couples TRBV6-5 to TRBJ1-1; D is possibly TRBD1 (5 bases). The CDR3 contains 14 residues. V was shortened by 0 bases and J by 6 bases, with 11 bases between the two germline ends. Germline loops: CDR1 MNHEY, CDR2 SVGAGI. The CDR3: CASSYSRVRPEAFF. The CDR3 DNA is TGTGCCAGCAGTTACTCCAGGGTTCGCCCTGAAGCTTTCTTT.

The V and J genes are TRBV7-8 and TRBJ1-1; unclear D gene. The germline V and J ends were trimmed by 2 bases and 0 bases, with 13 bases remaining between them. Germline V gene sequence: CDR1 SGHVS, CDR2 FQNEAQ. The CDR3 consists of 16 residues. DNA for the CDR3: TGTGCCAGCAGCTTATCCCCACCGGCCGTGAACACTGAAGCTTTCTTT. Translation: CASSLSPPAVNTEAFF. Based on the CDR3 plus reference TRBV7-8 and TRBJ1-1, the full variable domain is GAGVSQSPRYKVAKRGQDVALRCDPISGHVSLFWYQQALGQGPEFLTYFQNEAQLDKSGLPSDRFFAERPEGSVSTLKIQRTQQEDSAVYLCASSLSPPAVNTEAFFGQGTRLTVV.

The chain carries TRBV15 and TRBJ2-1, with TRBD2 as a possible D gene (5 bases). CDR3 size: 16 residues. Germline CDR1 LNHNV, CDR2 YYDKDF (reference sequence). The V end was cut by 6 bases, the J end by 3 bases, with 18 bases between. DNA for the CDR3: TGTGCCACCAGTGGACGAACCGGGATTCTCTACAATGAGCAGTTCTTC. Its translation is CATSGRTGILYNEQFF.

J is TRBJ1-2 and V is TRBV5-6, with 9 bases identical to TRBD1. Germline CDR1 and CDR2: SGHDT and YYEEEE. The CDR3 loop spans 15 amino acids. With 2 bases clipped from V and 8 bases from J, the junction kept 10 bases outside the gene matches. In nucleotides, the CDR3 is TGTGCCAGCAGCTTATGGGGGACAGGGTACCCCGGCTACACCTTC. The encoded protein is CASSLWGTGYPGYTF.

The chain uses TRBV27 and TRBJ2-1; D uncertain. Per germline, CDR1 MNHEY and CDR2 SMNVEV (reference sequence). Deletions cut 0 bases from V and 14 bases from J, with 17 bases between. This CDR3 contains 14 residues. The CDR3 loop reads CASSLSPEHLTEFF. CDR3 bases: TGTGCCAGCAGTTTATCGCCAGAACACCTGACCGAGTTCTTC.

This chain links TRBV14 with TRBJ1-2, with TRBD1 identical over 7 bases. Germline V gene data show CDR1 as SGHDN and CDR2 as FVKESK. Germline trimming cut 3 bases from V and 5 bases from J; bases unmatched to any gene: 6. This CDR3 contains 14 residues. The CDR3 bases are TGTGCCAGCAGCCATCTCGGGACAGCTTATGGCTACACCTTC. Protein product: CASSHLGTAYGYTF.

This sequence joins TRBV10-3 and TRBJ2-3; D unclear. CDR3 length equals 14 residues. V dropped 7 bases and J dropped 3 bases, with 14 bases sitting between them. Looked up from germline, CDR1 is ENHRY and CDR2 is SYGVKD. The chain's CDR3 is CAIKREAGTDTQYF. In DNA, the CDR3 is TGTGCCATCAAGCGTGAGGCCGGGACAGATACGCAGTATTTT.

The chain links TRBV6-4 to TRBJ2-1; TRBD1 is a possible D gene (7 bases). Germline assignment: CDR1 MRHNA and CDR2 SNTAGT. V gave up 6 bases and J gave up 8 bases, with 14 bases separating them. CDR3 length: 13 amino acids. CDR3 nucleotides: TGTGCCAGCAGCCGGAGGGGGCCTGATGAGCAGTTCTTC. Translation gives CASSRRGPDEQFF.

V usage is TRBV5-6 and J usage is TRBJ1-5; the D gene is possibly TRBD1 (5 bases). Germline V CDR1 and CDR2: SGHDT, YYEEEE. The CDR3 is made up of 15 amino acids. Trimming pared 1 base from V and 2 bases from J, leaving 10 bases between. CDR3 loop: CASSLRGVGNQPQHF. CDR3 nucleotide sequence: TGTGCCAGCAGCTTGAGGGGAGTTGGCAATCAGCCCCAGCATTTT.

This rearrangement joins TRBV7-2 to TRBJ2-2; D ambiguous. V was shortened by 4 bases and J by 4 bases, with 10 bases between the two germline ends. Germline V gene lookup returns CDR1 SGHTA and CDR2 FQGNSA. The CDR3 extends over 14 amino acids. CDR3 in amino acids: CASSSYSFTGELFF. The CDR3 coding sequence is TGTGCCAGCAGCTCTTACTCCTTCACCGGGGAGCTGTTTTTT.

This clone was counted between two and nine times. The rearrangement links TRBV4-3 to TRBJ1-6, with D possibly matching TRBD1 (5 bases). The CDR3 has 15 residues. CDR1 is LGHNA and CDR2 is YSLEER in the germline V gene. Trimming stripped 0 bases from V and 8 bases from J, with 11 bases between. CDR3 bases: TGCGCCAGCAGCCAAGACGACAGCTCGTATTCACCCCTCCACTTT. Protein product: CASSQDDSSYSPLHF.